A selection of T cell receptor beta chains follows, all from one sample in a study of tumor-infiltrating lymphocytes in primary liver carcinoma. TCRdb used MiXCR to reprocess the multiplex PCR reads, holding one entry per CDR3 protein. The sample records 35,000 to 45,000 distinct CDR3 sequences, approximately 71% being singletons. Sequenced sample: tumor-adjacent normal liver tissue. All receptors come from a woman in her twenties or thirties with primary liver carcinoma and hepatitis B virus infection. Both conserved end residues are part of each CDR3. The D gene is left open where the match is weak. Expanded clones get a size class; other rows say once, few or many, or leave the size out.

CDR3aa: CASSSLLSRNEQFF
CDR3nt: TGTGCCAGTAGTTCCCTTCTCTCTAGGAATGAGCAGTTCTTC
abundance: NA
v_gene: TRBV12-3/TRBV12-4
d_gene: NA
j_gene: TRBJ2-1

CDR3aa: CASSMGQGGVQPQHF
CDR3nt: TGTGCCAGTAGTATGGGACAGGGAGGAGTCCAGCCCCAGCATTTT
abundance: few
v_gene: TRBV19
d_gene: TRBD1
j_gene: TRBJ1-5

CDR3aa: CASSPHNEQFF
CDR3nt: TGTGCTAGCAGTCCTCACAATGAGCAGTTCTTC
abundance: few
v_gene: TRBV6-2/TRBV6-3
d_gene: NA
j_gene: TRBJ2-1

CDR3aa: CATSPSREWFF
CDR3nt: TGTGCCACTTCCCCGTCGAGGGAGTGGTTCTTC
abundance: NA
v_gene: TRBV6-2/TRBV6-3
d_gene: NA
j_gene: TRBJ2-1

CDR3aa: CACCQDWNEQYF
CDR3nt: TGTGCCTGCTGCCAAGATTGGAACGAGCAGTACTTC
abundance: NA
v_gene: TRBV4-2
d_gene: NA
j_gene: TRBJ2-7

CDR3aa: CSVGTGFKQFF
CDR3nt: TGTAGCGTTGGGACAGGGTTTAAGCAGTTCTTC
abundance: NA
v_gene: TRBV29-1
d_gene: TRBD1
j_gene: TRBJ2-1

CDR3aa: CASSFSTTSAETQYF
CDR3nt: TGTGCCAGCAGCTTTTCGACAACATCCGCTGAGACCCAGTACTTC
abundance: NA
v_gene: TRBV11-2
d_gene: NA
j_gene: TRBJ2-5

CDR3aa: CASSQWVRGLTGELFF
CDR3nt: TGTGCCAGCAGTCAGTGGGTCAGGGGGCTGACCGGGGAGCTGTTTTTT
abundance: NA
v_gene: TRBV28
d_gene: TRBD1
j_gene: TRBJ2-2

CDR3aa: CASSQRVGTDYGYTF
CDR3nt: TGTGCCAGCAGCCAAAGGGTAGGGACGGACTATGGCTACACCTTC
abundance: many
v_gene: TRBV14
d_gene: NA
j_gene: TRBJ1-2

CDR3aa: CARSLVGYEQYF
CDR3nt: TGTGCCAGAAGCTTGGTCGGGTATGAGCAGTACTTC
abundance: NA
v_gene: TRBV5-4
d_gene: NA
j_gene: TRBJ2-5

CDR3aa: CANSTIYGKGEQYF
CDR3nt: TGTGCCAACAGCACCATTTACGGGAAGGGCGAGCAGTACTTC
abundance: NA
v_gene: TRBV7-9
d_gene: NA
j_gene: TRBJ2-7

CDR3aa: CTSSYRDKFSEAFF
CDR3nt: TGTACCAGCAGCTACCGGGACAAGTTCAGTGAAGCTTTCTTT
abundance: NA
v_gene: TRBV11-2
d_gene: NA
j_gene: TRBJ1-1

CDR3aa: CASSTIWTHTGELFF
CDR3nt: TGTGCCAGCAGTACCATTTGGACCCACACCGGGGAGCTGTTTTTT
abundance: NA
v_gene: TRBV6-2/TRBV6-3
d_gene: NA
j_gene: TRBJ2-2

CDR3aa: CANSLTNGTDTQYF
CDR3nt: TGTGCCAACAGCTTGACTAACGGCACAGATACGCAATATTTT
abundance: once
v_gene: TRBV5-4
d_gene: NA
j_gene: TRBJ2-3

CDR3aa: CASSSRSGRETQYF
CDR3nt: TGTGCCAGCAGCTCCCGCTCGGGGAGAGAGACCCAGTACTTC
abundance: many
v_gene: TRBV7-9
d_gene: NA
j_gene: TRBJ2-5

CDR3aa: CASNFLTTAAETQYF
CDR3nt: TGTGCCAGCAACTTTTTGACGACGGCCGCTGAAACCCAGTACTTC
abundance: NA
v_gene: TRBV11-2
d_gene: NA
j_gene: TRBJ2-5

CDR3aa: CASSLLGAGELFF
CDR3nt: TGTGCCAGCAGCTTGCTGGGCGCCGGGGAGCTGTTTTTT
abundance: medium-sized
v_gene: TRBV5-4
d_gene: NA
j_gene: TRBJ2-2

CDR3aa: CASRCDSDYEQYF
CDR3nt: TGTGCCAGCAGATGCGACTCAGACTACGAGCAGTACTTC
abundance: NA
v_gene: TRBV6-5
d_gene: NA
j_gene: TRBJ2-7

CDR3aa: CASSLGLPTGELFF
CDR3nt: TGTGCCAGCAGCTTGGGGCTTCCAACCGGGGAGCTGTTTTTT
abundance: medium-sized
v_gene: TRBV7-8
d_gene: NA
j_gene: TRBJ2-2

CDR3aa: CAGIRVDSNQPQHF
CDR3nt: TGTGCCGGCATTCGTGTGGACTCAAATCAGCCCCAGCATTTT
abundance: once
v_gene: TRBV6-6
d_gene: NA
j_gene: TRBJ1-5

CDR3aa: CASSQGTGDIGELFF
CDR3nt: TGTGCCAGCAGTCAAGGAACAGGGGACATCGGGGAGCTGTTTTTT
abundance: NA
v_gene: TRBV4-2
d_gene: TRBD1
j_gene: TRBJ2-2

CDR3aa: CVSRGTGDYEQYF
CDR3nt: TGTGTCAGCAGGGGTACAGGGGACTACGAGCAGTACTTC
abundance: few
v_gene: TRBV28
d_gene: TRBD1
j_gene: TRBJ2-7

CDR3aa: CGGTGTGGQETQYF
CDR3nt: TGCGGCGGGACGGGGACAGGCGGACAAGAGACGCAGTACTTC
abundance: NA
v_gene: TRBV29-1
d_gene: TRBD1
j_gene: TRBJ2-5

CDR3aa: CASSIRRCTDTQYF
CDR3nt: TGTGCCAGCAGCATCAGGCGGTGCACAGATACACAGTATTTT
abundance: NA
v_gene: TRBV11-2
d_gene: NA
j_gene: TRBJ2-3

CDR3aa: CAGSPTSDYNEQFF
CDR3nt: TGTGCCGGCAGCCCAACTAGCGACTACAACGAGCAGTTCTTC
abundance: once
v_gene: TRBV4-2
d_gene: TRBD2
j_gene: TRBJ2-1

CDR3aa: CVSSLFEAGGLFF
CDR3nt: TGTGTGAGCAGCCTGTTTGAGGCCGGGGGGCTGTTTTTT
abundance: NA
v_gene: TRBV4-2
d_gene: NA
j_gene: TRBJ2-2

CDR3aa: CASSQSTGGREAFF
CDR3nt: TGCGCCAGCAGCCAATCTACAGGGGGGCGGGAAGCTTTCTTT
abundance: many
v_gene: TRBV4-1
d_gene: TRBD1
j_gene: TRBJ1-1

CDR3aa: CASSELGYTGELFF
CDR3nt: TGTGCCAGCAGTGAGCTGGGGTACACTGGGGAGCTGTTTTTT
abundance: few
v_gene: TRBV2
d_gene: NA
j_gene: TRBJ2-2

CDR3aa: CASSFGEAAYQQYF
CDR3nt: TGTGCCAGCAGCTTCGGGGAAGCAGCTTACCAGCAGTACTTC
abundance: NA
v_gene: TRBV11-2
d_gene: NA
j_gene: TRBJ2-7

CDR3aa: CASRSQPVGGASEKLFF
CDR3nt: TGTGCCAGCAGGTCTCAACCAGTTGGGGGGGCGAGTGAAAAACTGTTTTTT
abundance: many
v_gene: TRBV6-1
d_gene: NA
j_gene: TRBJ1-4

CDR3aa: CASRSGTNGSYEQYF
CDR3nt: TGTGCCAGTAGATCCGGGACTAACGGCTCCTACGAGCAGTACTTC
abundance: once
v_gene: TRBV12-3/TRBV12-4
d_gene: TRBD2
j_gene: TRBJ2-7

CDR3aa: CASSRRTGNTGELFF
CDR3nt: TGTGCCAGCAGCCGGAGGACAGGGAACACCGGGGAGCTGTTTTTT
abundance: many
v_gene: TRBV5-8
d_gene: TRBD1
j_gene: TRBJ2-2

CDR3aa: CASLVGLGSGELFF
CDR3nt: TGTGCCAGCTTGGTCGGGCTGGGCTCCGGGGAGCTGTTTTTT
abundance: NA
v_gene: TRBV7-8
d_gene: NA
j_gene: TRBJ2-2

CDR3aa: CSATLGLSGGNEQFF
CDR3nt: TGCAGCGCTACCTTGGGACTATCGGGGGGCAATGAGCAGTTCTTC
abundance: NA
v_gene: TRBV20-1
d_gene: TRBD2
j_gene: TRBJ2-1

CDR3aa: CAGGPEGGGLYEQFF
CDR3nt: TGTGCCGGCGGCCCAGAGGGGGGAGGCCTTTATGAGCAGTTCTTC
abundance: NA
v_gene: TRBV5-4
d_gene: NA
j_gene: TRBJ2-1

CDR3aa: CATLAPLGEQYF
CDR3nt: TGTGCCACCCTAGCCCCGCTTGGCGAGCAGTACTTC
abundance: NA
v_gene: TRBV19
d_gene: NA
j_gene: TRBJ2-7

CDR3aa: CASSNKRGHPAGAVF
CDR3nt: TGTGCCAGCAGTAACAAAAGGGGGCACCCGGCCGGAGCTGTTTTT
abundance: NA
v_gene: TRBV5-5
d_gene: TRBD1
j_gene: TRBJ2-2

CDR3aa: CRVAGTAYEQYF
CDR3nt: TGCAGGGTTGCCGGGACCGCCTACGAGCAATACTTC
abundance: NA
v_gene: TRBV29-1
d_gene: NA
j_gene: TRBJ2-7

CDR3aa: CASRGTRATGELFF
CDR3nt: TGTGCCAGCAGGGGAACTAGGGCGACCGGGGAGCTGTTTTTT
abundance: NA
v_gene: TRBV11-3
d_gene: NA
j_gene: TRBJ2-2

CDR3aa: CASCFQGWNQPQHF
CDR3nt: TGTGCCAGCTGCTTCCAGGGTTGGAATCAGCCCCAGCATTTT
abundance: NA
v_gene: TRBV5-6
d_gene: NA
j_gene: TRBJ1-5

CDR3aa: CASSLDGTGRNEHYF
CDR3nt: TGTGCCAGCAGCTTAGACGGGACAGGGCGCAACGAGCATTACTTC
abundance: NA
v_gene: TRBV11-2
d_gene: TRBD1
j_gene: TRBJ2-7

CDR3aa: CASRNTGGRVEALF
CDR3nt: TGTGCCAGCAGAAATACAGGGGGGAGGGTTGAAGCTCTCTTC
abundance: NA
v_gene: TRBV11-2
d_gene: TRBD1
j_gene: TRBJ1-1

CDR3aa: CALITGAHYEQYF
CDR3nt: TGCGCCCTCATCACGGGAGCTCACTACGAGCAGTACTTC
abundance: many
v_gene: TRBV10-1
d_gene: NA
j_gene: TRBJ2-7